This is a list of T cell receptor beta chains from one sample in a study of cytomegalovirus exposure and HLA in healthy donors. TCRdb keeps only in-frame clones here, not all; method: immunoSEQ multiplex PCR. The data contain around 140,000 clones, approximately 78% of them singletons. The sample taken for sequencing was PBMCs. All receptors come from a woman aged 45-65 years in good health and CMV-seropositive. The CDR3 runs from the conserved cysteine through the conserved F or W. A D gene is named only where the DNA matches it firmly. Where a row states a size, it is once, few, many or the class of an expanded clone; other rows omit it.

j_call d_call clone_size v_call cdr3_aa cdr3_nt
TRBJ2-7 NA NA TRBV7-2 CASSPQVSWNEQYF TGTGCCAGCAGCCCGCAGGTGAGCTGGAACGAGCAGTACTTC
TRBJ1-3 TRBD1 few TRBV28 CASSSMDREVNTIYF TGTGCCAGCAGTTCCATGGACAGGGAGGTAAACACCATATATTTT
TRBJ2-2 NA NA TRBV5-4 CASRWDTNTGELFF TGTGCCAGCAGATGGGACACGAACACCGGGGAGCTGTTTTTT
TRBJ1-1 TRBD1 once TRBV7-3 CASSMTGVTEAFF TGTGCCAGCAGCATGACAGGGGTCACTGAAGCTTTCTTT
TRBJ1-4 NA NA TRBV5-1 CASSLGSGEEKLFF TGCGCCAGCAGCTTGGGATCGGGGGAAGAAAAACTGTTTTTT
TRBJ2-1 TRBD2 NA TRBV7-9 CSSSPREANYNEQFF TGTTCCAGCAGCCCGCGGGAGGCCAACTACAATGAGCAGTTCTTC
TRBJ2-7 TRBD1 NA TRBV15 CATSRGQGNRHEQYF TGTGCCACCAGCAGAGGACAGGGAAATCGGCACGAGCAGTACTTC
TRBJ2-1 TRBD2 NA TRBV6-1 CASGASGSNEQFF TGTGCCAGCGGGGCTAGCGGGAGCAATGAGCAGTTCTTC
TRBJ1-2 NA NA TRBV29-1 CSVVGGRETNYGYTF TGCAGCGTTGTTGGGGGACGGGAGACTAACTATGGCTACACCTTC
TRBJ1-2 TRBD1 NA TRBV11-3 CASSTRTGGGYTF TGTGCCAGCAGCACCCGGACAGGGGGCGGCTACACCTTC
TRBJ2-2 TRBD1 NA TRBV29-1 CSVGGPGTGPTGELFF TGCAGCGTTGGGGGTCCCGGGACAGGACCGACCGGGGAGCTGTTTTTT